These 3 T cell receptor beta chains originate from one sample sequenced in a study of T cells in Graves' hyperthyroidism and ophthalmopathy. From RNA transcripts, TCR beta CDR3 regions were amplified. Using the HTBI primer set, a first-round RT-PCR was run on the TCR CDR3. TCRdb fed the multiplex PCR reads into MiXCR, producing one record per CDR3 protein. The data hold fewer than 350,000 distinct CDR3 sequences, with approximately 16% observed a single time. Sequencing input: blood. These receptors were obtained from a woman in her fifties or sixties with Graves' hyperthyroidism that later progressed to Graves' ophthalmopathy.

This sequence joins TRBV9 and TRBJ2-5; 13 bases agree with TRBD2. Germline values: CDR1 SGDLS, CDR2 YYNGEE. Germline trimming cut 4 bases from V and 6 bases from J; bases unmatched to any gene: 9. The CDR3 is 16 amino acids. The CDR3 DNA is TGTGCCAGCAGCTTCTCGGGACTAGCGGGACTTAAGACCCAGTACTTC. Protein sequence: CASSFSGLAGLKTQYF.

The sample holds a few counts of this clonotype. CDR3 loop: CAISALGQGPRMNTEAFF. In nucleotides, the CDR3 is TGTGCCATCAGTGCCCTGGGACAGGGGCCGCGGATGAACACTGAAGCTTTCTTT. The V gene is TRBV10-3, the J gene TRBJ1-1, with TRBD1 matching 10 bases. Germline CDR1 is ENHRY and CDR2 is SYGVKD. Trimming at V came to 4 bases and at J to 0 bases, leaving 11 bases not matched to a gene. The length of the CDR3 is 18 residues.

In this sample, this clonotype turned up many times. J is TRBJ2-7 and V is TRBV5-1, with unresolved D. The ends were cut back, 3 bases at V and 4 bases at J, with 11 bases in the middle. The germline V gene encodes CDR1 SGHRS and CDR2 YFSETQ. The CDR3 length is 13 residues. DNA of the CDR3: TGCGCCAGCAGCTACAAGTCGGGTTACGAGCAGTACTTC. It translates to CASSYKSGYEQYF.